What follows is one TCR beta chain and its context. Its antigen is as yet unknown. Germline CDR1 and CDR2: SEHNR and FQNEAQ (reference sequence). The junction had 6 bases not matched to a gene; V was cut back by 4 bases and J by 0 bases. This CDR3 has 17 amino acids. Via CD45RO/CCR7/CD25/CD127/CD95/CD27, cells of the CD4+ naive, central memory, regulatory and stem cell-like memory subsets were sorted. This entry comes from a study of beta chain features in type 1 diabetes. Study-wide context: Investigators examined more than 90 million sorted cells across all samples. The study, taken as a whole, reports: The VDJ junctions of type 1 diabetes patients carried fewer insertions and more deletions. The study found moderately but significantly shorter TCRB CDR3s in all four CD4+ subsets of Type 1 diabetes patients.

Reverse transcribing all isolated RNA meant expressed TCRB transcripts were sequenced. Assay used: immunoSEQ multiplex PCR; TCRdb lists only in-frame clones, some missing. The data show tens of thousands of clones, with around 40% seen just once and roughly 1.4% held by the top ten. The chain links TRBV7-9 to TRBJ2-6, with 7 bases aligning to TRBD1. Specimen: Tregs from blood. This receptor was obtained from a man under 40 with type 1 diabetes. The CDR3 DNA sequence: TGTGCCAGCAGCTACAGGGGCCAAAGCTCTGGGGCCAACGTCCTGACTTTC. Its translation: CASSYRGQSSGANVLTF.